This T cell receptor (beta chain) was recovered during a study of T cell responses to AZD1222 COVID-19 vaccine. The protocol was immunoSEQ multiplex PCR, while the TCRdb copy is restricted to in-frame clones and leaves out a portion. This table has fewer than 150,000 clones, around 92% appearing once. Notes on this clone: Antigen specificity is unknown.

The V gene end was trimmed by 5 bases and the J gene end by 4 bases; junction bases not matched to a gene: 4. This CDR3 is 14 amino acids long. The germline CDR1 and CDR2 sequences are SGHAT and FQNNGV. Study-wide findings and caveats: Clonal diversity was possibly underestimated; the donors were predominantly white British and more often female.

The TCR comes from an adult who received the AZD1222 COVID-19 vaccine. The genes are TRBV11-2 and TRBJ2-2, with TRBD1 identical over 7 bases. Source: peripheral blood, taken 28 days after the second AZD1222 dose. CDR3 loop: CASSRQGFTGELFF. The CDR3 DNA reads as TGTGCCAGCAGCCGACAGGGTTTCACCGGGGAGCTGTTTTTT.